This TCR beta chain was retrieved from a study of T-cell memory formation after mild COVID-19. Whole-study findings and limits: Whether day 37 second-wave clones are SARS-CoV-2-specific was not confirmed. Day 15 to 85 contractors were CD4/CD8 balanced; later expanders leaned CD4+.

This clonotype was seen ten or more times. Its target is unknown. TCRdb re-called the 5' RACE reads with MiXCR, one entry per CDR3 protein. The sample yields around 250,000 distinct CDR3 sequences, 15% to 20% seen once. The specimen was PBMCs or a T cell subset sorted from them (not recorded which). The receptor comes from a man between 18 and 29 years old who had mild COVID-19 (a few samples of this study predate the infection). Cell type and time point are not known.

DNA of the CDR3: TGCGCCAGCAGCATACAGGGGGACTATGGCTACACCTTC. This gives the protein CASSIQGDYGYTF. V is TRBV5-1 and J is TRBJ1-2, with 8 nucleotides matching TRBD1. The CDR3 loop spans 13 amino acids. V shed 4 bases and J 3 bases; nucleotides not matched to a gene: 2. Germline CDR1 reads SGHRS; CDR2 reads YFSETQ. The whole variable domain, remainder taken from reference TRBV5-1 and TRBJ1-2, is KAGVTQTPRYLIKTRGQQVTLSCSPISGHRSVSWYQQTPGQGLQFLFEYFSETQRNKGNFPGRFSGRQFSNSRSEMNVSTLELGDSALYLCASSIQGDYGYTFGSGTRLTVV.